The clone carrying this TCR beta chain was seen ten or more times. Its matching antigen is unknown. These data are taken from a study of identical twins. Study-level results: Cross-sectional statistical analysis was relied on for the conclusions, without the same donors being followed. Clonotypes of the beta chain that were abundant in cord blood carried fewer insertions (memory repertoires showed none).

TCRdb re-derived calls from the 5' RACE reads in MiXCR, one entry per CDR3 protein. Of about 690,000 distinct CDR3 sequences in the sample, around 6.1% were seen once. Germline V CDR1 and CDR2: SQVTM, ANQGSEA. V lost 1 base to trimming and J lost 7 bases, with 10 bases between them. The CDR3 loop spans 12 amino acids. All donors comprised healthy Caucasians. The clonotype comes from a young man in good health. The rearrangement joins TRBV29-1 to TRBJ1-2; tentative D call: TRBD1 (5 bases). The sequenced sample consisted of naive T cells sorted from blood. Written as DNA, the CDR3 is TGCAGCGTTGAAGCCAGGGATGGTGGCTACACCTTC. This translates into CSVEARDGGYTF. Complete variable domain (other parts from reference TRBV29-1 and TRBJ1-2): SAVISQKPSRDICQRGTSLTIQCQVDSQVTMMFWYRQQPGQSLTLIATANQGSEATYESGFVIDKFPISRPNLTFSTLTVSNMSPEDSSIYLCSVEARDGGYTFGSGTRLTVV.